The T cell receptor beta chain under discussion was sequenced for a study of blood T cell repertoires in COVID-19. Study background: Whether acute or convalescent, the COVID-19 samples came from the United States, Italy and Spain. Sample material is recorded as cDNA or gDNA derived from T cells, B-cell-depleted T cells, or PBMCs.

V was trimmed by 6 bases and J by 0 bases, leaving 15 bases between them. CDR3 size: 16 residues. The V gene's germline CDR1 is MNHNY and CDR2 SVGAGI (reference sequence). By share, this clone ranks as medium-sized (0.01 to 0.1%). Source study methods: Estimates of nucleated cell counts were drawn from the amplification of reference gene primers. This table comes from immunoSEQ multiplex PCR, and its TCRdb copy is limited to in-frame clones, with some not included. Clone size and the V and J calls come from that table; the DNA yielded D and trimming. The top ten clones hold roughly 24% of a sample with 1,900 or so clones, 69% of them seen once.

The receptor comes from a man in his sixties or seventies with active COVID-19. This chain links TRBV6-6 with TRBJ1-5; possible D gene TRBD1, 6 bases. The sample taken for sequencing was peripheral blood. CDR3 loop: CASRPFSGASNQPQHF. CDR3 DNA: TGTGCCAGCAGACCCTTTTCAGGGGCTAGCAATCAGCCCCAGCATTTT.